These 2 T cell receptor beta chains share one sample of origin, sequenced in a study of blood T cell repertoires in COVID-19. TCRdb's copy holds only in-frame clones and misses some; the assay was immunoSEQ multiplex PCR. The profile shows fewer than 90,000 clones, roughly 90% of them singletons. The sequenced material came from peripheral blood. These receptors were collected from a man aged 65 to 79 with acute or convalescent COVID-19.

The V call is TRBV10-3, the J call TRBJ1-4; D call uncertain. The CDR3 length is 13 residues. Germline CDR1 reads ENHRY; CDR2 reads SYGVKD. V lost 0 bases, J lost 5 bases, and 4 bases lay in between. CDR3: CAISESRNEKLFF. The CDR3 nucleotides read TGTGCCATCAGTGAGTCGAGGAATGAAAAACTGTTTTTT.

The V call is TRBV5-1, the J call TRBJ1-4, with D unresolved. The CDR3 has 15 residues. Trimming pared 5 bases from V and 0 bases from J, leaving 11 bases between. Germline CDR1 is SGHRS and CDR2 is YFSETQ. The CDR3: CASSPRDTTNEKLFF. Here the CDR3 DNA reads TGCGCCAGCAGTCCCAGAGACACAACTAATGAAAAACTGTTTTTT.